This is a list of T cell receptor beta chains from one sample in a study of graft-versus-host responses after intestinal transplantation. This table comes from immunoSEQ multiplex PCR, and its TCRdb copy is limited to in-frame clones, with some not included. The sample lists roughly 4,400 clones, about four fifths occurring once. Specimen: ileum tissue, collected around 120 days after intestinal transplantation. These receptors were taken from a human patient who received an intestinal transplant, so some T cells may come from the graft donor. Each CDR3 is given with its conserved first and last residue. A D gene is named only where the DNA matches it firmly. Clone size, where shown, is once, few, many, or a class for clones that have expanded.

V	D	size	J	CDR3	DNA
TRBV5-6	TRBD2	.	TRBJ2-7	CASSFRLAGGIGDEQYF	TGTGCCAGCAGCTTTAGACTAGCGGGAGGAATAGGCGACGAGCAGTACTTC
TRBV9	.	once	TRBJ2-2	CASSPLGHGELFF	TGTGCCAGCAGTCCTCTGGGCCACGGGGAGCTGTTTTTT
TRBV15	TRBD2	.	TRBJ2-7	CATSRDPAGGPDEQYF	TGTGCCACCAGCAGAGATCCAGCGGGGGGGCCCGACGAGCAGTACTTC
TRBV5-4	TRBD1	.	TRBJ2-7	CASSSLGRGSYEQYF	TGTGCCAGCAGCTCCCTAGGCAGGGGGTCCTACGAGCAGTACTTC
TRBV6-4	.	.	TRBJ2-5	CASSDSRTAEYF	TGTGCCAGCAGTGACTCTCGGACTGCGGAGTACTTC
TRBV20-1	.	.	TRBJ1-1	CSARDLGVAFF	TGCAGTGCTAGAGATCTGGGGGTAGCTTTCTTT
TRBV6-5	TRBD1	.	TRBJ1-2	CASSYRQGEGYTF	TGTGCCAGCAGTTACAGGCAGGGGGAGGGCTACACCTTC
TRBV7-6	TRBD1	.	TRBJ2-5	CASSTQGSWETQYF	TGTGCCAGCAGTACACAGGGGTCGTGGGAGACCCAGTACTTC
TRBV10-2	.	.	TRBJ2-7	CASSPGRGDRDEQYF	TGCGCCAGCAGTCCCGGGCGCGGGGATCGGGACGAGCAGTACTTC
TRBV6-1	TRBD1	.	TRBJ1-4	CASSEKTGGVEKLFF	TGTGCCAGCAGTGAAAAGACAGGGGGCGTCGAAAAACTGTTTTTT
TRBV10-1	.	.	TRBJ1-2	CASSHNVGSRKTYGYTF	TGCGCCAGCAGTCACAATGTAGGATCGCGAAAGACCTATGGCTACACCTTC
TRBV4-1	TRBD2	.	TRBJ2-1	CATYPLPGGHKNSYNEQFF	TGCGCCACCTATCCCCTCCCGGGAGGCCACAAAAATTCCTACAATGAGCAGTTCTTC
TRBV5-1	.	.	TRBJ2-3	CASSSASDRTDTQYF	TGCGCCAGCAGCTCCGCTAGCGACCGCACAGATACGCAGTATTTT